These T cell receptor beta chains were read from a single sample in a study of Ad26.COV2.S vaccination and SARS-CoV-2 variants. Using immunoSEQ multiplex PCR, the repertoire was profiled, and TCRdb retains in-frame clones only, with some absent. The sample yields fewer than 900,000 clones, roughly 90% seen once. The sample in question was peripheral blood, obtained in a trial of Ad26.COV2.S vaccine versus placebo. Receptor source: a person between 18 and 59 years old who received the Ad26.COV2.S COVID-19 vaccine or a placebo. Each CDR3 is given with its conserved first and last residue.

v_gene,j_gene,CDR3aa
TRBV6-5,TRBJ2-7,CASSPGRYEQYF
TRBV9,TRBJ2-7,CASSVEERLAVYEQYF
TRBV7-6,TRBJ1-1,CASSAGTANTEAFF
TRBV5-6,TRBJ1-1,CASSLDPDLNTEAFF
TRBV25-1,TRBJ2-5,CASSELRGAETQYF
TRBV12-5,TRBJ1-1,CASGLDTGTEAFF
TRBV6-5,TRBJ1-1,CASRIDGDTEAFF
TRBV9,TRBJ1-2,CASSGQGRGGYTF
TRBV18,TRBJ2-3,CASSPERDTQYF
TRBV4-2,TRBJ2-1,CASSQVNRGIPHREQFF
TRBV7-3,TRBJ2-3,CASSSGLAAPTDTQYF
TRBV6-5,TRBJ2-5,CASSFRGEETQYF
TRBV11-3,TRBJ2-1,CASSSPGDNEQFF
TRBV4-3,TRBJ2-5,CASSQDRRGQETQYF
TRBV11-1,TRBJ1-6,CASSLRGSSSPLHF
TRBV27,TRBJ2-5,CASSTSGTPEETQYF
TRBV19,TRBJ2-1,CASSYREYNEQFF
TRBV7-2,TRBJ2-7,CASSLERSGGLSYEQYF
TRBV2,TRBJ1-5,CASRDSSSNQPQHF
TRBV5-6,TRBJ1-5,CASSFSGWDQPQHF
TRBV19,TRBJ1-2,CASRPGETGRGYGYTF
TRBV18,TRBJ1-1,CASSTRQGMNTEAFF
TRBV19,TRBJ2-5,CASSIVGQETQYF
TRBV30,TRBJ1-2,CAWRRGFYGYTF
TRBV6-5,TRBJ2-1,CASSYPRTSGKNEQFF
TRBV2,TRBJ2-7,CASSAAYEQYF
TRBV12-3/TRBV12-4,TRBJ2-7,CASTHSSYEQYF
TRBV30,TRBJ2-7,CAWKETGPSYEQYF
TRBV30,TRBJ2-7,CAWSVGGDSYEQYF